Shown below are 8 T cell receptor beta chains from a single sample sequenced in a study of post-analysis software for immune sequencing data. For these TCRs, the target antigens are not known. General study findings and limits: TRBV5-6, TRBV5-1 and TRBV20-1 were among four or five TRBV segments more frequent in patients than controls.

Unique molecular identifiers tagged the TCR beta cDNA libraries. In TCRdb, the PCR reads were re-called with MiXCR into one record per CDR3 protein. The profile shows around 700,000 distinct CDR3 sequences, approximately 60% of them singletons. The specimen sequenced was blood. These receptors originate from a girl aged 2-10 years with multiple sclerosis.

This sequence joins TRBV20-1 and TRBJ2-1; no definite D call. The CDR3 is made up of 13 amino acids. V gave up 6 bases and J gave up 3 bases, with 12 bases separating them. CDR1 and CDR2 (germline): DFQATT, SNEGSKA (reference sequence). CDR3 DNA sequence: TGCAGTGCACCTAGGGCAGGCTACAATGAGCAGTTCTTC. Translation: CSAPRAGYNEQFF.

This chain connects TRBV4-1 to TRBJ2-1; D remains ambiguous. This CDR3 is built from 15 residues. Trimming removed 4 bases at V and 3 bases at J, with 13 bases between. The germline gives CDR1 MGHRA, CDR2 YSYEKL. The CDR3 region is CASSPGPSDYNEQFF. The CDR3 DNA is TGCGCCAGCAGCCCGGGCCCCAGCGACTACAATGAGCAGTTCTTC.

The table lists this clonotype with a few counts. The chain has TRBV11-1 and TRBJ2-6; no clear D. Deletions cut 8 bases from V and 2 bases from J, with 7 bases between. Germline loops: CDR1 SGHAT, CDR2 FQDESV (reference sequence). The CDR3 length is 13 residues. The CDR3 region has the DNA TGTGCCAGCGGACCGGCTGGGGCCAACGTCCTGACTTTC. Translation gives CASGPAGANVLTF.

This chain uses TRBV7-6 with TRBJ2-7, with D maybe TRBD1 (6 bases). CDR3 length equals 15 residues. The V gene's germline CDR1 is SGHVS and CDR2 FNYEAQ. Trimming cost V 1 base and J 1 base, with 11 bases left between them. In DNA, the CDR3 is TGTGCCAGCAGCTTAGGCCGGACAGCTTCCTACGAGCAGTACTTC. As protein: CASSLGRTASYEQYF.

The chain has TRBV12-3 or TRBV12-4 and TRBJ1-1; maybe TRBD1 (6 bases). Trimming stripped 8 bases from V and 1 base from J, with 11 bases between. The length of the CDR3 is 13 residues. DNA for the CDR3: TGTGCCAGCGGAAGGGGGAAGAACACTGAAGCTTTCTTT. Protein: CASGRGKNTEAFF.

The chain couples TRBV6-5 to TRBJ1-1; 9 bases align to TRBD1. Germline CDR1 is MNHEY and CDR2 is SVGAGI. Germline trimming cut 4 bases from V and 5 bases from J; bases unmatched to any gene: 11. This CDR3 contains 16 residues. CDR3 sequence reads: CASSSPSGTGKTEAFF. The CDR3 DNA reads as TGTGCCAGCAGTTCCCCGTCCGGGACAGGGAAGACTGAAGCTTTCTTT.

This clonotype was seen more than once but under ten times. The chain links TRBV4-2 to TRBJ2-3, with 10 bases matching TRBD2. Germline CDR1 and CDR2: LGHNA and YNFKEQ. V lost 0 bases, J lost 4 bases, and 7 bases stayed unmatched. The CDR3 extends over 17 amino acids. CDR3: CASSQDSLAGGSDTQYF. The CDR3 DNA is TGTGCCAGCAGCCAAGATTCATTAGCGGGGGGCTCAGATACGCAGTATTTT.

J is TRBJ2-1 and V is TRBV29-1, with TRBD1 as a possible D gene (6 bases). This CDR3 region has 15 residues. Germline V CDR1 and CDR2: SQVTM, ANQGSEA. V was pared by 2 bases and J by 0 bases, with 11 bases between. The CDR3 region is CSVETGTSSYNEQFF. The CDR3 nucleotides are TGCAGCGTTGAAACCGGGACATCCTCCTACAATGAGCAGTTCTTC.